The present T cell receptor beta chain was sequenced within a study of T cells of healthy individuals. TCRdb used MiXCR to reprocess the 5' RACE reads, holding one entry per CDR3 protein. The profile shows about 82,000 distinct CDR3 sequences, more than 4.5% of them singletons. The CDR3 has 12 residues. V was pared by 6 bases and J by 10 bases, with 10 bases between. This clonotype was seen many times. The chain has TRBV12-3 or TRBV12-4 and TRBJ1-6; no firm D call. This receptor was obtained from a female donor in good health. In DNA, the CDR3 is TGTGCCAGCAGCCGACCTAGATCACCCCTCCACTTT. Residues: CASSRPRSPLHF.